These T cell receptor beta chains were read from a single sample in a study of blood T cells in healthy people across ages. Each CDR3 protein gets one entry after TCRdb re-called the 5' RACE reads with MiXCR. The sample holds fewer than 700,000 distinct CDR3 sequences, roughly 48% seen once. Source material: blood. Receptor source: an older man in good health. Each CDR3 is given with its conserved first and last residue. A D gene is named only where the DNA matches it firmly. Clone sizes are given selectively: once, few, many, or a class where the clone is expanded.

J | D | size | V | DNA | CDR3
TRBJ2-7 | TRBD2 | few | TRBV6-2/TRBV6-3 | TGTGCCAGCAGCCCCAGCGGGATAAGCCACGAGCAGTACTTC | CASSPSGISHEQYF
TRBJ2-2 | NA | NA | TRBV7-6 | TGTGCCAGCAGCCCTTCGATGAGGGGCGGGGAGCTGTTTTTT | CASSPSMRGGELFF
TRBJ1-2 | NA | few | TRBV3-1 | TGTGCCAGCAGCCAAGTAAGGGGTTATGGCTACACCTTC | CASSQVRGYGYTF
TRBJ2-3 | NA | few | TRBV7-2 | TGTGCCAGCAGCCAAAGCCCTCAGGGCACAGATACGCAGTATTTT | CASSQSPQGTDTQYF
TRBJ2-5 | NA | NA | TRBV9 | TGTGCCAGCAATGCGGGGCAGGGTTTCCAAGAGACCCAGTACTTC | CASNAGQGFQETQYF
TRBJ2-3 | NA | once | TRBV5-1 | TGCGCCAGCAGCTTTGGGGTTCAGGGGACAGATACGCAGTATTTT | CASSFGVQGTDTQYF
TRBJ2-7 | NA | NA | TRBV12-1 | TGTGCCAGCAGCTTCGACAGGGAACTGAGCTCCTACGAGCAGTACTTC | CASSFDRELSSYEQYF
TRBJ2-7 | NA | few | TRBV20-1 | TGCAGTGCTAGTTTGCCTCACTCTGGAAACTACGAGCAGTACTTC | CSASLPHSGNYEQYF
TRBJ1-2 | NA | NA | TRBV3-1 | TGTGCCAGCAGCATATGGACAGAGAACTATGGCTACACCTTC | CASSIWTENYGYTF
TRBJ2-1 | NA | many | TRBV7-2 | TGTGCCAGCAGTTTAACAGGCCTCGATTACAATGAGCAGTTCTTC | CASSLTGLDYNEQFF
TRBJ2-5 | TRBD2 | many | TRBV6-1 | TGTGCCAGCAGTGATCGGGCTAGCGGGGGGCCTAACCAAGAGACCCAGTACTTC | CASSDRASGGPNQETQYF
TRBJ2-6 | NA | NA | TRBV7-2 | TGTGCCAGCAGCTTAGGAGTCAACAACGTCCTGACTTTC | CASSLGVNNVLTF
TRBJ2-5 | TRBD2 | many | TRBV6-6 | TGTGCCAGCATCCGGACTAGCGGGGAGACACAGACCCAGTACTTC | CASIRTSGETQTQYF
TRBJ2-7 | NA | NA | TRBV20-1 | TGCAGTGCTAGAGATCGTCACAGCCAAAGCTCCTACGAGCAGTACTTC | CSARDRHSQSSYEQYF
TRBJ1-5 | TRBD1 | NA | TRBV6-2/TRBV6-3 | TGTGCCAGCAGTTACGTGTTGGGACAGGGTTTACAGCCCCAGCATTTT | CASSYVLGQGLQPQHF
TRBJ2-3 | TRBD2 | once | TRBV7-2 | TGTGCCAGCAGCTTCGGACTAGCGGGAGGCCCTTCGGGAGATACGCAGTATTTT | CASSFGLAGGPSGDTQYF
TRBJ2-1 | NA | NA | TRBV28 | TGTGCCAGCAGTATCACCTACAATGAGCAGTTCTTC | CASSITYNEQFF
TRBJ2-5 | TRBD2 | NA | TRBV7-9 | TGTGCCAGCAGCTTCGGACTAGCGGGGCTCCAAGAGACCCAGTACTTC | CASSFGLAGLQETQYF
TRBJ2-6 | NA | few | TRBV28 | TGTGCCAGCAGTTTAACCTACTCTGGGGCCAACGTCCTGACTTTC | CASSLTYSGANVLTF
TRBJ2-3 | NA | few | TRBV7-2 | TGTGCCAGCAGCTTCGACCGTCGCACAGATACGCAGTATTTT | CASSFDRRTDTQYF
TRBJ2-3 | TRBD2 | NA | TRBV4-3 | TGCGCCAGCAGCCAAGGGAGCCTAGCGGGGGGGCCTTGGACAGATACGCAGTATTTT | CASSQGSLAGGPWTDTQYF
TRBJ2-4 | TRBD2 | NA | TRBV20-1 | TGCAGTGGACTAGCGGGGGCATCGAGCCAAGAGACCCGGTACTTC | CSGLAGASSQETRYF
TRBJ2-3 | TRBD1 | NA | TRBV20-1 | TGCAGTGCTAGAGGGGTCAGAAGGGGGCCAGATACGCAGTATTTT | CSARGVRRGPDTQYF
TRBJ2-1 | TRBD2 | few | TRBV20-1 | TGCAGTGCTCCAGCGGGAGGTGGGATTGAGCAGTTCTTC | CSAPAGGGIEQFF
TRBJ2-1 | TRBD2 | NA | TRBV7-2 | TGTGCCAGCAGCTTAAGAAGAGGAAGAGCGGGGGAGAATGAGCAGTTCTTC | CASSLRRGRAGENEQFF
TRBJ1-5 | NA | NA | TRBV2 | TGTGCCAGCAGTGATCGACATAGCAATCAGCCCCAGCATTTT | CASSDRHSNQPQHF
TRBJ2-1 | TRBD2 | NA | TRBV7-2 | TGTACCAGCAGCTTCCCGGGACTAGCGGGAGAAGGCTACAATGAGCAGTTCTTC | CTSSFPGLAGEGYNEQFF
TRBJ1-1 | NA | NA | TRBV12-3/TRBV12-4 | TGTGCCAGCTATATGGGCACTGAAGCTTTCTTT | CASYMGTEAFF
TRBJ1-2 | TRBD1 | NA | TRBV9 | TGTGCCAGCACTCGAACCGACAGGGGAAATAGGTCCGGCTACACCTTC | CASTRTDRGNRSGYTF
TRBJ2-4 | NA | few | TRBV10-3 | TGTGCCGCCCGGGACGAAAACATTCAGTACTTC | CAARDENIQYF
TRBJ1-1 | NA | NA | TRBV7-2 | TGTGCCAGCAGCCTAACTGGGACAAGACCTAAGAACACTGAAGCTTTCTTT | CASSLTGTRPKNTEAFF
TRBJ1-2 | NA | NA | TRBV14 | TGTGCCAGCAGCCAAGCAAGCTATGGCTACACCTTC | CASSQASYGYTF
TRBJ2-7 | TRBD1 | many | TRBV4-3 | TGCGCCAGCAGCCAGTCCCTGACAGGGGTCTACGAGCAGTACTTC | CASSQSLTGVYEQYF
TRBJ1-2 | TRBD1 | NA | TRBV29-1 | TGCAGCGACGGACAGGGCAATACTCGTGGCTACACCTTC | CSDGQGNTRGYTF
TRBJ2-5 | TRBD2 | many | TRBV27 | TGTGCCAGCAGCCCGGCTCTAGCGGGAGAGACCCAGTACTTC | CASSPALAGETQYF
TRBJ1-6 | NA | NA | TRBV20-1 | TGCAGTGCTAGGGACACACAGGGTCGCCCCCTCCACTTT | CSARDTQGRPLHF
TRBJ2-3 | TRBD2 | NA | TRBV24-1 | TGTGCCACCAGTGTCGGACTAGCTGCAGATACGCAGTATTTT | CATSVGLAADTQYF
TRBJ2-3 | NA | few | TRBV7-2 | TGTGCCAGCAGCTTAAGGAGAATCACACAGGCAGATACGCAGTATTTT | CASSLRRITQADTQYF
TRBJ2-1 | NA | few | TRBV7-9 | TGTGCCAGCAGCCGTAGTTCGCCCTACAATGAGCAGTTCTTC | CASSRSSPYNEQFF
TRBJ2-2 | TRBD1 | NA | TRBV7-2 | TGTGCCAGCAGCCCGACAGGGGGTTGGACCGGGGAGCTGTTTTTT | CASSPTGGWTGELFF
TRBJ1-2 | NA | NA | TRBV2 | TGTGCCAGCAGTGAAGGGGGACGGCTCTATGGCTACACCTTC | CASSEGGRLYGYTF
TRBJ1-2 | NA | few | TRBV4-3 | TGCGCCAGCAGCCAAGCCCACAGTCTAAATGGCTACACCTTC | CASSQAHSLNGYTF
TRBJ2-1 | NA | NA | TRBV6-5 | TGTGCCAGCAGCATCGGGCCGCGACGGAATGAGCAGTTCTTC | CASSIGPRRNEQFF
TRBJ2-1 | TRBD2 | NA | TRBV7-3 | TGTGCCAGCAGTTCCAGCGGGGGGACCTACAATGAGCAGTTCTTC | CASSSSGGTYNEQFF
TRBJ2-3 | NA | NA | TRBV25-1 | TGTGCCAGCAGTGAGGAACAGGTCACAGATACGCAGTATTTT | CASSEEQVTDTQYF
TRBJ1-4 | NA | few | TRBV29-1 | TGCAGCGGGAACAATGGGGCTAATGAAAAACTGTTTTTT | CSGNNGANEKLFF